The clone carrying this TCR beta chain showed up just once. These data are taken from a study of shared clonotypes between healthy human individuals. The data were produced by immunoSEQ multiplex PCR, yet TCRdb's version contains in-frame clones alone and is incomplete. This table has millions of clones, about 95% appearing once. The CDR3 contains 14 residues. Trimming removed 3 bases at V and 4 bases at J, with 13 bases between. CDR1 is SGHAT and CDR2 is FQNNGV in the germline V gene. The sequenced material came from naive CD4+ T cells sorted from blood. Noted subset: CD45RA+ positively selected. This TCR was sampled from a young man in good health. The V and J genes are TRBV11-2 and TRBJ2-7; D possibly corresponds to TRBD2 (5 bases). The CDR3 coding sequence is TGTGCCAGCAGCTTCACTAGAAGTCCTTACGAGCAGTACTTC. Translating gives CASSFTRSPYEQYF.